This entry concerns a single T cell receptor (beta chain). Per the germline V gene, CDR1 is SNHLY and CDR2 is FYNNEI. V shed 2 bases, J shed 0 bases, and the junction held 12 bases outside the gene matches. The CDR3 length is 18 residues. The data derive from a study of blood T cell repertoires in COVID-19. Study background: Both acute and convalescent COVID-19 samples were obtained from the United States, Italy and Spain.

Across about two dozen US areas, participants ranged in age from roughly 18 to 95 years. Categorization into cohorts depended on clinical history that participants reported. In the study's own analysis: Estimates of nucleated cell counts were drawn from the amplification of reference gene primers. The data were produced by immunoSEQ multiplex PCR, yet TCRdb's version contains in-frame clones alone and is incomplete. V and J calls plus clone size are reproduced from that table; the DNA served to infer D and trimming. Of roughly 260,000 clones in the sample, over 80% are singletons; the top ten hold 1.2%.

This receptor was obtained from a human donor in a cohort exposed to, infected with or recovered from COVID-19 (not recorded which). The donor label of this sample is uncertain. This chain joins TRBV2 and TRBJ1-1, with 7 bases identical to TRBD1. Sequencing input: PBMCs or T cells enriched from blood (not recorded which). CDR3 sequence: CASSELIPGQIMNTEAFF. DNA for the CDR3: TGTGCCAGCAGTGAACTTATCCCGGGACAGATCATGAACACTGAAGCTTTCTTT.